This T cell receptor beta chain was captured in a study of CD8+ T cells in alopecia areata listed by TCRdb under 2018. About the study as a whole: The treated patients, all with moderate-to-severe alopecia areata, were enrolled in an open-label pilot trial of oral tofacitinib given at 5 to 10 mg twice daily. In both human patients and the C3H/HeJ mouse model, the study applied high-throughput TCRbeta sequencing to look at T cell clonal expansion in alopecia areata. Clonality in the scalp was compared among normal scalp (n=4), patchy alopecia areata scalp (n=8), and alopecia totalis/universalis scalp (n=8). immunoSEQ multiplex PCR using 35 Vbeta forward primers and 13 Jbeta reverse primers was used to amplify TCRbeta CDR3 regions. On the human side, TCRbeta sequencing was run on scalp tissue and on sorted CD4+ and CD8+ peripheral blood T cells from healthy controls and from alopecia areata patients with either patchy or totalis/universalis disease. Patients received tofacitinib for 6 to 18 months and were then followed off drug for 6 months to check for delayed response and recurrence. RNA was obtained with the PAXgene miRNA kit for fixed scalp, the miRNeasy kit for PBMCs, and the RNeasy kit for mouse skin. The SALT score, which quantifies the percentage of affected scalp surface area, was used to measure disease severity in treated patients. Patients on tofacitinib were biopsied at baseline and after 4 and 24 weeks of treatment, and several of the patients also had a later scalp biopsy. Results the study describes overall, beyond this receptor: Compared with normal scalp, lesional scalp, particularly in alopecia totalis/universalis, had higher clonality and more expanded CD8+ clones, which suggests antigenic drive. Shared TCR sequences between patients were less evident than in mice, which may be partly attributable to HLA diversity in the patient population. Tofacitinib significantly lowered scalp clonality and the number of expanded CD8+ clones among the top 100 scalp clones. The treated cohort was small, with a single nonresponder, so links between baseline CD8+ expansion and response need larger studies. Unlike mouse skin, where gammadelta T cells dominate, normal human skin contains resident alphabeta T cells that get sequenced too, which complicates analysis of the scalp TCR repertoire. During tofacitinib treatment, many expanded lesional clones remained in scalp and blood, and this persistence may partly explain relapse after treatment is stopped.

This clone came up a few times. The clone's antigen remains unknown. Nothing much larger sits one base from this clone, and base qualities are not available. The library was obtained by the immunoSEQ multiplex PCR assay. RNA was extracted from all samples and reverse transcribed into cDNA as template for TCR sequencing. First-strand cDNA was synthesized using SuperScript III with a 2:1 mix of oligo-dT and random hexamers. Amplification bias was assessed with a synthetic immune receptor repertoire, and residual bias was removed computationally. As for how the authors treated the data: Raw reads were preprocessed to remove errors, and CDR3 was defined by IMGT conventions from the conserved cysteine to phenylalanine. Clonality was computed as 1 minus the Shannon entropy, with the entropy normalized by log2 of the number of productive unique TCRs. CD4 or CD8 identity of scalp clones was inferred by cross-referencing scalp TCRbeta sequences with sorted blood CD4 and CD8 repertoires. Held by TCRdb, this immuneACCESS table contains in-frame sequences only and omits some clones. Under half of the omission traces to an unresolved V gene where checked; the cause of the rest is unknown. The DNA was the basis for D and trimming; V, J and clone size are from that table. The sample data list about 180,000 clones, and around 51% of these were observed just once. 10% of the sample is held by the ten biggest clonotypes.

Taken with the paper, the label for treatment or condition translates to: oral pan-JAK inhibitor, 5-10 mg twice daily. From alopecia areata patients, peripheral blood was collected along with lesional scalp punch biopsies. PBMCs were isolated by density centrifugation and stained for CD3, CD4 and CD8, after which CD4+ and CD8+ T cells were sorted on a FACSAria. CDR3 length: 12 amino acids, cysteine to phenylalanine. Only CDR3 DNA remains: 36 bases, in frame from the first base. V and J are truncated by 5 bases and 3 bases respectively, leaving an intervening sequence of 8 bases. CDR1 and CDR2 were assigned from the germline V gene (reference sequence) as GTSNPN and SVGIG.

This clonotype was sampled from a human donor with alopecia areata. The receptor chain draws on TRBV30 and TRBJ1-5, and the D gene may be TRBD1, 5 bases matching. The starting material was CD8+ T cells sorted from blood, obtained at roughly week 53, from a patient treated with tofacitinib. The encoded CDR3 is CAWGDDNQPQHF. DNA sequence: TGTGCCTGGGGGGACGACAATCAGCCCCAGCATTTT.